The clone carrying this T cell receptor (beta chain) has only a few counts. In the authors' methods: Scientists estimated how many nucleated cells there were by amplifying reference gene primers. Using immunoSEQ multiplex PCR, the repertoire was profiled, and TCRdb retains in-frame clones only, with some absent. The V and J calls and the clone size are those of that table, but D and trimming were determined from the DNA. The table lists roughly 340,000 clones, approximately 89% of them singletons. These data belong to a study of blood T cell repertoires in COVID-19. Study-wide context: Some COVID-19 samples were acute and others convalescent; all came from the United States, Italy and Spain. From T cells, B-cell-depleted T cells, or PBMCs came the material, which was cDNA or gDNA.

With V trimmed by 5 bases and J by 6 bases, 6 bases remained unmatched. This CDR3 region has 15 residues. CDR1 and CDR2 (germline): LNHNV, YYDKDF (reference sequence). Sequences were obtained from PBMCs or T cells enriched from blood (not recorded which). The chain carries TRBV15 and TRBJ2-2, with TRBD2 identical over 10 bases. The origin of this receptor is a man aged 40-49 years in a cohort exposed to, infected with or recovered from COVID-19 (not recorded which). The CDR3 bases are TGTGCCACCAGCCCAGCGGGAGGGCCTTCCGGGGAGCTGTTTTTT. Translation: CATSPAGGPSGELFF.